This T cell receptor beta chain was identified in a study of beta chain features in type 1 diabetes. Study overall: The study found patients and healthy donors alike in age, gender and cell yields.

Germline CDR1 is LNHNV and CDR2 is YYDKDF (reference sequence). The CDR3 contains 19 residues. The junction had 10 bases not matched to a gene; V was cut back by 0 bases and J by 6 bases. This clone was seen a handful of times. What it recognizes is unknown. The entirety of the isolated RNA underwent reverse transcription, so expressed TCRB transcripts were sequenced. The protocol was immunoSEQ multiplex PCR, while the TCRdb copy is restricted to in-frame clones and leaves out a portion. The data show 150,000 to 200,000 clones, roughly 9% seen once. Overall study findings and caveats: The study found moderately but significantly shorter TCRB CDR3s in all four CD4+ subsets of Type 1 diabetes patients. A closer apparent resemblance between naive, central memory and Treg TCRB repertoires was seen in patients than in healthy donors.

J is TRBJ2-2 and V is TRBV15; TRBD2 matches at 13 bases. The clonotype originates from a woman in her 30s with type 1 diabetes. What was sequenced was central memory CD4+ T cells from blood. This chain's CDR3 is CATSRDARTSGRQSGELFF. The DNA of the CDR3 is TGTGCCACCAGCAGAGATGCCCGGACTAGCGGGAGACAATCCGGGGAGCTGTTTTTT.